This T cell receptor beta chain derives from a study of blood T cell repertoires in COVID-19. At the level of the study: Material from acute and convalescent COVID-19 was sourced from the United States, Italy and Spain.

Germline CDR1 is MNHNY and CDR2 is SVGAGI (reference sequence). V lost 5 bases to trimming and J lost 4 bases; unmatched junction nucleotides: 12. CDR3 size: 17 residues. Sequenced by immunoSEQ multiplex PCR; TCRdb stores in-frame clones only, minus some. The sample lists 250,000 to 350,000 clones, 86% seen once, with around 3% in the top ten. Sequenced: peripheral blood. This TCR derives from a young woman with active or convalescent COVID-19. The genes are TRBV6-6 and TRBJ2-2; 8 bases line up with TRBD2. The CDR3 here is CASSRRHGTSFTGELFF. In DNA form, the CDR3 reads TGTGCCAGCAGTCGACGCCACGGGACTAGTTTCACCGGGGAGCTGTTTTTT.